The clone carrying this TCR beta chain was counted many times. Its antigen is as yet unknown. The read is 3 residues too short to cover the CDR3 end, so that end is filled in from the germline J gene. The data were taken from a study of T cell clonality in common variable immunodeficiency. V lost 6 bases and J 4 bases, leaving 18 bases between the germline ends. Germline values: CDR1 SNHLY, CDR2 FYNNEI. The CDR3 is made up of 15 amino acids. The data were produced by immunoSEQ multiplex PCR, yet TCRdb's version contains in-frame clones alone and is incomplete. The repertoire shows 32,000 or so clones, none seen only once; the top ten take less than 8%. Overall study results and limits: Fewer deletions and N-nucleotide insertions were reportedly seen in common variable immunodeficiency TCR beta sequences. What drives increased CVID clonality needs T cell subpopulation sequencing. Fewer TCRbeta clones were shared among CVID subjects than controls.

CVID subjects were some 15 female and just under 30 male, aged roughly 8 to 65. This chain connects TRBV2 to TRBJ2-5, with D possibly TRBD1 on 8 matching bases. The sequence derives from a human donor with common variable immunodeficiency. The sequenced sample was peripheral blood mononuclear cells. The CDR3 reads CASRLDREGGETQYF. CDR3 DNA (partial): TGTGCCAGCAGGCTGGACAGGGAGGGCGGAGAGACC.